These 9 T cell receptor beta chains share one sample of origin, sequenced in a study of cytomegalovirus exposure and HLA in healthy donors. This PCR relied on a set of 60 Vbeta primers and 13 Jbeta primers. Libraries were prepared by immunoSEQ multiplex PCR; TCRdb keeps only in-frame clonotypes and omits some of them. The sample lists about 62,000 clones; less than 85% were seen once. The specimen was PBMCs. The receptor source for this set is a woman aged 30 to 39 in good health and CMV-seronegative.

This rearrangement joins TRBV7-9 to TRBJ2-5, with 12 nucleotides matching TRBD1. The trim removed 5 bases at V and 5 bases at J, leaving 6 bases unmatched. This CDR3 is built from 15 residues. Germline V gene sequence: CDR1 SEHNR, CDR2 FQNEAQ (reference sequence). CDR3 in DNA: TGTGCCAGCAGCCAGGGACAGGGGGCGCATGAGACCCAGTACTTC. Its translation is CASSQGQGAHETQYF.

CDR3: CASSLHHRVTYNEQFF. In DNA form, the CDR3 reads TGTGCCAGTAGCCTTCACCATCGGGTCACCTACAATGAGCAGTTCTTC. This chain connects TRBV19 to TRBJ2-1; D is undetermined. Per germline, CDR1 LNHDA and CDR2 SQIVND (reference sequence). This CDR3 region has 16 residues. V was clipped by 6 bases and J by 2 bases, with 17 bases between them. Filled out from reference TRBV19 and TRBJ2-1, the complete variable domain reads DGGITQSPKYLFRKEGQNVTLSCEQNLNHDAMYWYRQDPGQGLRLIYYSQIVNDFQKGDIAEGYSVSREKKESFPLTVTSAQKNPTAFYLCASSLHHRVTYNEQFFGPGTRLTVL.

The J gene is TRBJ2-1, the V gene TRBV5-3; D is possibly TRBD2 (5 bases). TRBV5-3 is filed as an ORF, its function uncertain. Trimming cost V 0 bases and J 10 bases, with 17 bases left between them. This CDR3 comprises 15 residues. CDR3 DNA sequence: TGTGCCAGAAGCTTGGCGGAGCGGACCAGCCCGGAGCAGTTCTTC. Translating it yields CARSLAERTSPEQFF.

V gene TRBV9 combines with J gene TRBJ2-5, with TRBD2 identical over 11 bases. V shed 3 bases and J 5 bases; nucleotides not matched to a gene: 18. This CDR3 has 19 amino acids. From germline, CDR1 is SGDLS and CDR2 YYNGEE. The CDR3 here is CASSAKGLAGGPLRETQYF. CDR3 nucleotides: TGTGCCAGCAGCGCGAAGGGTCTAGCGGGAGGCCCCTTAAGGGAGACCCAGTACTTC.

In regard to this clone: At one end the junction does not follow the germline gene, possibly because of a read error. V and J are TRBV7-9 and TRBJ2-5, with D maybe TRBD2 (5 bases). There are 8 residues in the CDR3. CDR1 and CDR2 (germline): SEHNR, FQNEAQ (reference sequence). For the CDR3, the DNA is TGTGCCAGCAGCTTGGAGGACTTC. Translation gives CASSLEDF.

This clone was counted only a few times. The chain combines TRBV7-8 with TRBJ2-1; D possibly corresponds to TRBD1 (6 bases). Trimming removed 4 bases at V and 3 bases at J, with 13 bases between. The germline CDR1 and CDR2 sequences are SGHVS and FQNEAQ. There are 15 residues in the CDR3. The DNA of the CDR3 is TGTGCCAGCAGCTCTCACAGGGATCTCTACAATGAGCAGTTCTTC. This translates into CASSSHRDLYNEQFF.

CDR3 protein: CASGPGVAGRETQYF. CDR3 bases: TGTGCTAGTGGTCCTGGCGTAGCGGGAAGAGAGACCCAGTACTTC. The chain combines TRBV12-5 with TRBJ2-5, with 8 bases fitting TRBD2. Trimming cost V 5 bases and J 4 bases; bases outside gene matches: 9. CDR3 length: 15 residues. From germline, CDR1 is LGHNT and CDR2 FRNRAP.

The V gene is TRBV5-4, the J gene TRBJ2-3, with a possible D match to TRBD1 (6 bases). The CDR3 consists of 15 residues. Trimming took 0 bases from V and 5 from J, leaving 13 bases between them. Germline V lookup: CDR1 SGHNT, CDR2 YYREEE (reference sequence). The CDR3 reads CASSLALQGRDTQYF. CDR3 nucleotides: TGTGCCAGCAGCTTGGCGTTACAGGGAAGAGATACGCAGTATTTT.

The chain is built from TRBV7-6 and TRBJ2-7; possible D gene TRBD1, 6 bases. With 4 bases removed from V and 3 bases from J, the gap between germline ends came to 10 bases. CDR1 SGHVS and CDR2 FNYEAQ come from the germline V gene. CDR3 size: 13 residues. The CDR3 reads CASSWDINYEQYF. The CDR3 DNA reads TGTGCCAGCAGCTGGGACATTAACTACGAGCAGTACTTC.